These 3 T cell receptor beta chains originate from one sample sequenced in a study of Ad26.COV2.S vaccination and SARS-CoV-2 variants. The protocol was immunoSEQ multiplex PCR, while the TCRdb copy is restricted to in-frame clones and leaves out a portion. The table records about 400,000 clones, 83% of them present only once. The treatment was: some 20 received Ad26.COV2.S at low or high dose, single or two shots; a few received placebo; per-sample allocation not given. Day 63 after the first vaccine or placebo injection was the time point for sampling. The specimen was peripheral blood, collected in a trial of Ad26.COV2.S vaccine versus placebo. The origin of the receptors is a person between 18 and 60 years old who received the Ad26.COV2.S COVID-19 vaccine or a placebo.

CDR3 sequence reads: CAWARDQDTQYF. In DNA, the CDR3 is TGTGCCTGGGCCCGGGACCAAGATACGCAGTATTTT. The J gene is TRBJ2-3, the V gene TRBV30; D may match TRBD1 or TRBD2 (5 bases each). The CDR3 sequence is 12 residues long. From germline, CDR1 is GTSNPN and CDR2 SVGIG (reference sequence). V was pared by 5 bases and J by 5 bases, with 11 bases between.

This clone occurred a few times. The chain is built from TRBV19 and TRBJ1-5, with TRBD1 identical over 9 bases. V gave up 6 bases and J gave up 7 bases; unmatched junction bases: 10. This CDR3 contains 15 residues. CDR1 is LNHDA, CDR2 SQIVND, per germline (reference sequence). The CDR3 nucleotides are TGTGCCAGTAGCGCGACAGGGGGATCAGGGCAGCCCCAGCATTTT. This translates into CASSATGGSGQPQHF. The full variable domain, its missing parts supplied by reference TRBV19 and TRBJ1-5, is DGGITQSPKYLFRKEGQNVTLSCEQNLNHDAMYWYRQDPGQGLRLIYYSQIVNDFQKGDIAEGYSVSREKKESFPLTVTSAQKNPTAFYLCASSATGGSGQPQHFGDGTRLSIL.

The J gene is TRBJ2-1, the V gene TRBV10-1; 7 nucleotides match TRBD2. This CDR3 has 15 residues. Trimming cost V 5 bases and J 1 base; bases outside gene matches: 5. In germline, CDR1 is WNHNN, CDR2 SYGVQD (reference sequence). This CDR3 reads CASSFGGTSYNEQFF. The CDR3 DNA sequence: TGCGCCAGCAGTTTCGGGGGGACTTCCTACAATGAGCAGTTCTTC.